This TCR beta chain emerged from a study of blood T cell repertoires in COVID-19. Cohorts were assigned according to the clinical history that participants reported. The method was immunoSEQ multiplex PCR; TCRdb's version includes in-frame clones alone and lacks a portion of them. The data show about 140,000 clones, around 82% seen once. The sequence derives from a man aged 35 to 55 with acute COVID-19. Sequencing was done on a sample of PBMCs or T cells enriched from blood (not recorded which).

CDR3 in amino acids: CASSRAGGPQETQYF. The CDR3 DNA is TGTGCCAGCAGTAGAGCGGGGGGTCCCCAAGAGACCCAGTACTTC. This chain connects TRBV6-2 or TRBV6-3 to TRBJ2-5; 9 positions agree with TRBD2. Germline CDR1 is MNHEY and CDR2 is SVGEGT. The V segment lost 5 bases and the J segment 1 base; nucleotides outside the gene matches: 5. The CDR3 totals 15 residues.